The sequence of this T cell receptor (beta chain) was determined in a study of T cells in Graves' hyperthyroidism and ophthalmopathy. Study outcomes and limitations: The blood repertoire included most of the expanded thyroid clonotypes above 0.001. Through a model of 13 V-J features, ophthalmopathy was separated from stable hyperthyroidism.

Notes on this clonotype: Antigen specificity is unknown.

Looked up from germline, CDR1 is GTSNPN and CDR2 is SVGIG (reference sequence). This CDR3 is built from 14 residues. V gave up 4 bases and J gave up 2 bases, with 15 bases separating them. The source material, RNA transcripts, was used to amplify TCR beta CDR3 regions. Initially, a first-round RT-PCR of the TCR CDR3 employed the HTBI primer set. From the multiplex PCR reads, TCRdb called clonotypes with MiXCR, one entry per CDR3 protein. The sample contains 500,000 to 650,000 distinct CDR3 sequences, 15% to 20% of which appear only once. Under 3 months was the duration of disease in ophthalmopathy patients, who also had a Clinical Activity Score of at least 3 and a NOSPECS grade of at least 4.

This chain links TRBV30 with TRBJ2-7, with TRBD2 as a possible D gene (5 bases). The sample comprised blood. This TCR derives from a young woman with Graves' ophthalmopathy. CDR3 in amino acids: CAWKYSDGAYEQYF. Here the CDR3 DNA reads TGTGCCTGGAAGTACAGCGACGGGGCCTACGAGCAGTACTTC.